This T cell receptor beta chain was obtained from a study of T cell changes during pregnancy in multiple sclerosis. The germline V and J ends were trimmed by 0 bases and 4 bases, with 10 bases remaining between them. The CDR3 length is 14 residues. CDR1 SGDLS and CDR2 YYNGEE come from the germline V gene. Profiled with immunoSEQ multiplex PCR; TCRdb holds only in-frame clones, not every one. In the table there are roughly 53,000 clones, almost 95% of which are singletons. Sequencing was performed on CD4+ T cells from peripheral blood mononuclear cells, taken in the third trimester of pregnancy. V is TRBV9 and J is TRBJ1-2; D might be TRBD1 (5 bases). This clonotype was obtained from a female donor with multiple sclerosis, enrolled in a pregnancy study. The CDR3 here is CASSVVTARYGYTF. CDR3 DNA: TGTGCCAGCAGCGTAGTGACAGCCCGCTATGGCTACACCTTC.